This passage covers 27 T cell receptor beta chains from one sample sequenced in a study of blood T cell repertoires in COVID-19. Sequencing was performed with immunoSEQ multiplex PCR; in TCRdb, only in-frame clones are kept and a portion is missing. The sample contains approximately 39,000 clones, about 87% of which appear only once. The sequencing sample was made of peripheral blood. The source of these receptors is a man aged 50 or older with active or convalescent COVID-19.

The rearrangement links TRBV5-4 to TRBJ2-4; TRBD1 agrees at 7 bases. The V gene's germline CDR1 is SGHNT and CDR2 YYREEE (reference sequence). V lost 1 base and J lost 1; bases outside the gene matches: 2. There are 15 residues in the CDR3. CDR3 sequence reads: CASSLTTGAKNIQYF. In DNA form, the CDR3 reads TGTGCCAGCAGCTTGACGACAGGGGCCAAAAACATTCAGTACTTC.

This chain uses TRBV7-8 with TRBJ1-2; D is possibly TRBD1 (5 bases). The CDR3 totals 14 residues. Trimming shortened V by 2 bases and J by 4 bases, and 11 bases separated the two germline ends. Germline V CDR1 and CDR2: SGHVS, FQNEAQ. CDR3 DNA: TGTGCCAGCAGCTTACTGCAGGGTGGCTATGGCTACACCTTC. It specifies CASSLLQGGYGYTF.

This sequence joins TRBV28 and TRBJ1-6, with a weak D call TRBD1 (5 bases). The CDR3 is 16 amino acids. Trimming stripped 7 bases from V and 6 bases from J, with 19 bases between. Germline values: CDR1 MDHEN, CDR2 SYDVKM. The CDR3 sequence: CASNPSPGLTNSPLHF. In DNA form, the CDR3 reads TGTGCCAGCAATCCATCCCCGGGACTTACTAATTCACCCCTCCACTTT.

This sequence joins TRBV6-1 and TRBJ2-3; 8 bases agree with TRBD1. The J segment lost 3 bases and the V segment lost 2 bases, leaving 16 bases of the junction unmatched. The CDR3 contains 19 residues. Germline values: CDR1 MNHNS, CDR2 SASEGT. CDR3 in amino acids: CASSEWRGTGGVGTDTQYF. CDR3 nucleotides: TGTGCCAGCAGTGAATGGAGGGGGACAGGTGGGGTAGGGACAGATACGCAGTATTTT.

The chain couples TRBV4-1 to TRBJ1-2; D is perhaps TRBD1 (5 bases). This CDR3 contains 14 residues. Per the germline V gene, CDR1 is MGHRA and CDR2 is YSYEKL. V was shortened by 2 bases and J by 2 bases, with 9 bases between the two germline ends. The CDR3 loop reads CASSQSGLNYGYTF. CDR3 nucleotide sequence: TGCGCCAGCAGCCAATCGGGACTGAACTATGGCTACACCTTC.

V is TRBV3-1 (or the pseudogene TRBV3-2) and J is TRBJ1-1; 8 positions match TRBD1. V was clipped by 4 bases and J by 1 base; unmatched bases: 8. CDR3 length: 16 residues. Germline V CDR1 and CDR2: LGHDT, YNNKEL (reference sequence). CDR3 DNA sequence: TGTGCCAGCAGCCTCTGGACAGGGATCGGGAACACTGAAGCTTTCTTT. Translated, it gives CASSLWTGIGNTEAFF.

J is TRBJ2-1 and V is TRBV5-5; maybe TRBD2 (6 bases). The CDR3 loop spans 14 amino acids. V lost 5 bases and J lost 12, with 21 bases in between. Germline CDR1 SGHKS, CDR2 YYEKEE (reference sequence). The CDR3 loop is CASSLGTPSMGQFF. The CDR3 nucleotides are TGTGCCAGCAGTCTCGGGACTCCTAGTATGGGGCAGTTCTTC.

The rearrangement uses TRBV27 and TRBJ2-1; 9 positions match TRBD1. The CDR3 has 15 amino acids. Trimming at V came to 5 bases and at J to 8 bases, leaving 10 bases not matched to a gene. Germline loops: CDR1 MNHEY, CDR2 SMNVEV (reference sequence). Here the CDR3 reads CASSLPGQGSDEQFF. CDR3 in DNA: TGTGCCAGCAGTCTGCCGGGACAGGGTTCTGATGAGCAGTTCTTC.

This clone is categorized as medium-sized (0.01 to 0.1%). J is TRBJ1-1 and V is TRBV18, with D maybe TRBD1 (5 bases). In germline, CDR1 is KGHSH, CDR2 LQKENI. The V end was cut by 8 bases, the J end by 0 bases, with 13 bases between. The CDR3 consists of 14 residues. The CDR3 region is CASTTTAMNTEAFF. The CDR3 DNA reads as TGTGCCAGCACCACGACAGCTATGAACACTGAAGCTTTCTTT.

The chain couples TRBV28 to TRBJ1-1, with no clear D. V shed 5 bases and J shed 0 bases, with 16 bases lying between them. CDR3 length: 16 residues. Germline V lookup: CDR1 MDHEN, CDR2 SYDVKM. The CDR3 coding sequence is TGTGCCAGCAGTGGCAGCCTTGTCGGGGTGAACACTGAAGCTTTCTTT. Its translation is CASSGSLVGVNTEAFF.

This clone was detected a few times. The J gene is TRBJ2-1, the V gene TRBV7-8, with 11 bases lining up with TRBD2. Per the germline V gene, CDR1 is SGHVS and CDR2 is FQNEAQ. The CDR3 totals 14 residues. Trimming cost V 2 bases and J 9 bases; bases outside gene matches: 3. The CDR3 reads CASSLLAGGSEQFF. As DNA, the CDR3 is TGTGCCAGCAGCTTACTAGCGGGGGGCAGTGAGCAGTTCTTC.

The chain recombines TRBV28 with TRBJ2-7; a possible D gene is TRBD2 (6 bases). The CDR3 sequence is 16 residues long. Trimming stripped 4 bases from V and 2 bases from J, with 18 bases between. Germline assignment: CDR1 MDHEN and CDR2 SYDVKM. In DNA, the CDR3 is TGTGCCAGCAGTTCTACTCGACGGGACTTTGCCTACGAGCAGTACTTC. Encoded protein: CASSSTRRDFAYEQYF.

This rearrangement joins TRBV29-1 to TRBJ1-1, with a possible D match to TRBD1 (6 bases). CDR3 length equals 12 residues. Between the trimmed V and J ends, which lost 8 bases and 4 bases, there was a span of 14 bases. Germline V CDR1 and CDR2: SQVTM, ANQGSEA. The CDR3 loop reads CSTYTGTTEAFF. The CDR3 coding sequence is TGCAGCACGTATACAGGGACCACTGAAGCTTTCTTT.

The chain employs TRBV5-5 and TRBJ2-3; 11 nucleotides align to TRBD2. Germline loops: CDR1 SGHKS, CDR2 YYEKEE (reference sequence). Germline trimming cut 2 bases from V and 4 bases from J; bases unmatched to any gene: 6. The CDR3 has 16 amino acids. Here the CDR3 DNA reads TGTGCCAGCAGCTTAACACTAGCGGGGGTGGCAGATACGCAGTATTTT. Its protein is CASSLTLAGVADTQYF.

The chain joins TRBV27 to TRBJ1-4, with 7 bases lining up with TRBD1. Germline V gives CDR1 MNHEY, CDR2 SMNVEV (reference sequence). This CDR3 spans 13 amino acids. After removal of 7 bases from V and 3 bases from J, the junction contained 2 bases not matched to a gene. CDR3 sequence: CASKRGPNEKLFF. The DNA for the CDR3 is TGTGCCAGCAAAAGGGGGCCTAATGAAAAACTGTTTTTT.

This rearrangement joins TRBV5-1 to TRBJ2-7; D might be TRBD2 (6 bases). Germline-derived CDR1 and CDR2 are SGHRS and YFSETQ. V lost 4 bases, J lost 4 bases, and 18 bases lay in between. The CDR3 has 15 amino acids. Written as DNA, the CDR3 is TGCGCCAGCAGCCTCCCTTTGGACTACCCGTACGAGCAGTACTTC. This translates into CASSLPLDYPYEQYF.

This clone has just one count. This rearrangement joins TRBV5-8 to TRBJ2-1; 8 bases are shared with TRBD2. CDR1 SGHTS and CDR2 YDEGEE come from the germline V gene. V shed 2 bases, J shed 7 bases, and the junction held 8 bases outside the gene matches. The CDR3 consists of 15 residues. In DNA form, the CDR3 reads TGTGCCAGCAGCTTTCGGGGAGCGGGAGAAAATGAGCAGTTCTTC. Its translation is CASSFRGAGENEQFF.

The rearrangement uses TRBV4-2 and TRBJ2-3, with D perhaps matching TRBD2 (5 bases). The CDR3 has 13 residues. Germline V gives CDR1 LGHNA, CDR2 YNFKEQ. V lost 1 base and J lost 6, with 8 bases in between. The CDR3 DNA reads TGTGCCAGCAGCCAAGCGGGGAAGGATACGCAGTATTTT. Translated: CASSQAGKDTQYF.

This clone showed up just a few times. This chain uses TRBV30 with TRBJ2-7, with D possibly matching TRBD2 (6 bases). The CDR3 has 18 residues. Germline loops: CDR1 GTSNPN, CDR2 SVGIG (reference sequence). The germline V and J ends were trimmed by 0 bases and 3 bases, with 24 bases remaining between them. The CDR3 DNA reads TGTGCCTGGAGTGTACAGCCCCCTCAGAGGGAGGCACTCTACGAGCAGTACTTC. Translating it yields CAWSVQPPQREALYEQYF.

In the case of this clone: Other DNA sequences in the sample encode the same CDR3. The genes are TRBV6-5 and TRBJ2-1; 12 bases are a match to TRBD2. With V trimmed by 3 bases and J by 7 bases, 4 bases remained unmatched. Germline lookup yields CDR1 MNHEY and CDR2 SVGAGI. There are 15 residues in the CDR3. The CDR3 loop reads CASSYSSGRANEQFF. CDR3 DNA: TGTGCCAGCAGTTATTCTAGCGGGAGGGCAAATGAGCAGTTCTTC.

CDR3 residues: CASSESTVYGELFF. The CDR3, as DNA: TGCGCCAGCAGTGAGAGCACGGTCTACGGGGAGCTGTTTTTT. J is TRBJ2-2 and V is TRBV10-2; D unclear. V lost 2 bases and J 7 bases, leaving 11 bases between the germline ends. Germline loops: CDR1 WSHSY, CDR2 SAAADI. The CDR3 extends over 14 amino acids.

The rearrangement links TRBV25-1 to TRBJ1-1; TRBD1 matches 10 bases. Looked up from germline, CDR1 is MGHDK and CDR2 is SYGVNS. The length of the CDR3 is 17 residues. The V gene end was trimmed by 2 bases and the J gene end by 0 bases; junction bases not matched to a gene: 6. The CDR3 DNA sequence: TGTGCCAGCAGTGAACCCGGACAGGGGGTAATGAACACTGAAGCTTTCTTT. As protein: CASSEPGQGVMNTEAFF.

This clone turned up a few times. The chain links TRBV3-1 (or the pseudogene TRBV3-2) to TRBJ1-6; 8 bases align to TRBD1. The CDR3 covers 15 residues. V gave up 4 bases and J gave up 7 bases; unmatched junction bases: 6. CDR1 is LGHDT, CDR2 YNNKEL, per germline (reference sequence). In DNA, the CDR3 is TGTGCCAGCAGCCTCGGACAGGGAGGGAATTCACCCCTCCACTTT. This translates into CASSLGQGGNSPLHF.

Only one count was recorded for this clone. This sequence joins TRBV2 and TRBJ1-1; a possible D gene is TRBD1 (5 bases). Germline V lookup: CDR1 SNHLY, CDR2 FYNNEI. The CDR3 is 13 amino acids. Trimming stripped 6 bases from V and 11 bases from J, with 19 bases between. The CDR3 here is CASRGPGRDGAFF. CDR3 sequence (DNA): TGTGCCAGCAGGGGACCGGGGAGGGACGGTGCTTTCTTT.

The chain employs TRBV18 and TRBJ2-7; TRBD2 is a possible D gene (6 bases). CDR3 size: 16 residues. Germline assignment: CDR1 KGHSH and CDR2 LQKENI. With 3 bases removed from V and 2 bases from J, the gap between germline ends came to 17 bases. The CDR3 reads CASSPRGSSGPYEQYF. The CDR3, as DNA: TGTGCCAGCTCACCTCGGGGGAGTAGCGGACCCTACGAGCAGTACTTC.

This chain connects TRBV4-2 to TRBJ1-5; no clear D gene. The CDR3 is 16 residues long. Looked up from germline, CDR1 is LGHNA and CDR2 is YNFKEQ. V was pared by 0 bases and J by 0 bases, with 9 bases between. CDR3 in amino acids: CASSQDIGYSNQPQHF. The CDR3 DNA reads TGTGCCAGCAGCCAAGATATCGGGTATAGCAATCAGCCCCAGCATTTT.

About this clone: The sample contains more than one DNA sequence encoding this CDR3. J is TRBJ2-1 and V is TRBV19; a weak D match, TRBD1 (6 bases). CDR1 and CDR2 (germline): LNHDA, SQIVND (reference sequence). V lost 5 bases to trimming and J lost 7 bases, with 9 bases between them. There are 12 residues in the CDR3. This chain's CDR3 is CASSPQGNEQFF. Here the CDR3 DNA reads TGTGCCAGTAGTCCACAGGGAAATGAGCAGTTCTTC.